The following is a T cell receptor beta chain sequence with its context. Many counts were recorded for this clonotype. Its antigen is still unknown. The input lacks base qualities; no much larger clone sits a single base away. Instrument on record: Illumina HiSeq 1500. TCRdb trimmed the raw reads at Q25, called clones with MiXCR and kept productive beta chains. All rows with the same CDR3 protein become a single entry with the most common DNA and genes. Counted in this sample were some 220,000 distinct CDR3 sequences; 9% to 15% of them appeared once. Jointly, the top ten make up 1.5% to 2% of the sample. The CDR3 sequence holds 16 residues, the cysteine and phenylalanine included. The kept DNA is CDR3 alone, 48 bases in frame from the first base. Compared with germline, V lacks 6 bases and J lacks 6 bases; bases without a gene match: 8. These data are taken from a study of T cell repertoires in cytomegalovirus infection (dated by TCRdb to the late 2010s). Some background on the complete study: Donor HLA type was relevant to the analysis, because carriage of CMV infection together with the matching HLA type was indicated by public TCR beta signatures.

The paper as a whole reports these results and caveats: In both this cohort and an independent cohort of over 350 donors, the cumulative frequency of public TCR beta family members distinguished carriers of CMV infection plus the relevant HLA type. In the ex vivo response, HLA-C-restricted CMV-specific TCR beta clonotypes were dominant, and in two of eight donors the single most frequent clonotype came from this HLA-C-restricted group.

Rearrangement joined TRBV23-1 to TRBJ1-6, and 10 junction bases match TRBD1. TRBV23-1 is marked as an open reading frame, function uncertain. The receptor comes from a human donor in good health (CMV status not recorded). Some clones in this sample may be carry-over from other donors' samples. Material: PBMCs. The nucleotide sequence reads TGCGCCAGCAGCCGAACGGGACAGGGGATTAATTCACCCCTCCACTTT. Translation gives CASSRTGQGINSPLHF.